Listed below are T cell receptor beta chains from one sample, sequenced in a study of cytomegalovirus exposure and HLA in healthy donors. Profiling relied on immunoSEQ multiplex PCR, and the TCRdb table lists in-frame clones only, not all of them. The repertoire includes 150,000 to 200,000 clones, 82% of them detected once, and 1.5% to 1.7% sits in the top ten. The specimen was PBMCs. The receptors were sampled from a man aged 40-55 years in good health and CMV-seronegative. CDR3s leave out the opening cysteine and the closing phenylalanine or tryptophan.

j_gene,v_gene,CDR3aa
TRBJ1-2,TRBV11-2,ASSSPVRDNGDYGYT
TRBJ1-2,TRBV30,AWSVLTGGFFYGYT
TRBJ1-1,TRBV30,AWIFDRVVAEAF
TRBJ2-4,TRBV5-8,ASSLIAGAVQY
TRBJ1-2,TRBV5-6,ASSPTAGAYGYT
TRBJ1-4,TRBV27,ASRGTGRVEKLF
TRBJ2-7,TRBV27,ASKVGVGSYEQY
TRBJ2-5,TRBV4-1,ASSHDRTSGRAETQY
TRBJ1-2,TRBV19,ASRLQPPNYGYT
TRBJ2-2,TRBV6-4,ASSLHGGELF
TRBJ2-1,TRBV10-1,ASSVPLAEYNEQF
TRBJ1-2,TRBV28,ASSLGGAGNGYT
TRBJ2-7,TRBV7-9,ASSVTGLAGDRQY
TRBJ2-3,TRBV18,ASSPSQSTDTQY
TRBJ2-7,TRBV14,ASNSGGPDSYEQY
TRBJ2-3,TRBV15,ATSRDLRWGNTQY
TRBJ2-2,TRBV7-3,ASSREGSGELF
TRBJ2-1,TRBV11-2,ASSSPGGASHGYNEQF
TRBJ2-1,TRBV5-1,ASSLLWTSGVGNEQF
TRBJ1-2,TRBV25-1,ASIGVNYGYT
TRBJ2-2,TRBV7-2,ASSLVEGASTGELF
TRBJ2-3,TRBV7-9,ASSPAVVAADTQY
TRBJ2-1,TRBV27,ASSLLAGGLNEQF
TRBJ2-5,TRBV29-1,SVATPGQGKETQY
TRBJ2-3,TRBV29-1,SVAPGGSGDTQY
TRBJ2-2,TRBV28,ASSRSGVGTGELF
TRBJ1-1,TRBV19,ASTSWDREFEAF
TRBJ1-5,TRBV10-3,AISEGGAASNQPQH
TRBJ2-7,TRBV28,ASSFKAGTGDDEQY
TRBJ1-2,TRBV19,ASYAGGFRYGYT
TRBJ2-2,TRBV25-1,ASSHGGYTGELF
TRBJ1-1,TRBV6-6,ASSSPSGQGLLAF
TRBJ1-5,TRBV2,ASRTTAGGPQH
TRBJ2-7,TRBV6-5,ATSSPGTGSHEQY
TRBJ2-2,TRBV5-1,ASSPSGSIGTGELF
TRBJ2-7,TRBV7-9,ASSFIPGQVTTYEQY
TRBJ1-5,TRBV19,ASSIGDTYQKNQPQH
TRBJ2-2,TRBV11-3,ASSLNRVTGELF
TRBJ2-2,TRBV7-9,ASNGQGHTGELF
TRBJ2-5,TRBV5-6,ASSSETGSKGETQY